These 20 T cell receptor beta chains came from one sample sequenced in a study of response to subunit inactivated influenza vaccine. A single record per CDR3 protein comes from TCRdb applying MiXCR to the RT-PCR reads. The profile shows 550,000 to 650,000 distinct CDR3 sequences, about 12% of them singletons. Specimen: PBMCs from blood, collected on the day of vaccination. All receptors derive from a man aged 50-60 years who received an inactivated influenza vaccine.

The chain is built from TRBV6-5 and TRBJ2-3, with D possibly matching TRBD2 (6 bases). V dropped 0 bases and J dropped 2 bases, with 15 bases sitting between them. The CDR3 loop spans 17 amino acids. Germline V CDR1 and CDR2: MNHEY, SVGAGI. The CDR3 sequence is CASSYSFASANTDTQYF. The CDR3 DNA follows: TGTGCCAGCAGTTACTCGTTTGCTAGCGCCAACACAGATACGCAGTATTTT.

CDR3 bases: TGTGCTAGTGGCCCGGGGACTCTCTTTGGTGGCGGCTACACCTTC. Its protein product is CASGPGTLFGGGYTF. V gene TRBV12-5 combines with J gene TRBJ1-2, with D possibly TRBD1 on 5 matching bases. Germline V gene lookup returns CDR1 LGHNT and CDR2 FRNRAP. Deletions cut 6 bases from V and 8 bases from J, with 22 bases between. This CDR3 is built from 15 residues.

This clonotype turned up a few times. The rearrangement uses TRBV12-3 or TRBV12-4 and TRBJ1-3, with unresolved D. Trimming took 1 base from V and 0 from J, leaving 13 bases between them. CDR3 length: 17 amino acids. CDR3: CASSLEVSLSSGNTIYF. Written as DNA, the CDR3 is TGTGCCAGCAGTTTAGAGGTCAGCTTGAGCTCTGGAAACACCATATATTTT.

The sample holds a few counts of this clonotype. The V gene is TRBV29-1, the J gene TRBJ2-3; 10 bases match TRBD2. CDR3 length: 14 residues. Unmatched junction bases numbered 5, after V lost 5 bases and J lost 3 bases. The germline gives CDR1 SQVTM, CDR2 ANQGSEA. In DNA form, the CDR3 reads TGCAGCGTTCTCGGACTAGCGGAAACAGATACGCAGTATTTT. As protein: CSVLGLAETDTQYF.

This clonotype showed up just a few times. V gene TRBV5-5 combines with J gene TRBJ1-2, with TRBD1 matching 7 bases. In germline, CDR1 is SGHKS, CDR2 YYEKEE (reference sequence). With V trimmed by 4 bases and J by 4 bases, 7 bases remained unmatched. The CDR3 contains 14 residues. CDR3 nucleotides: TGTGCCAGCAGCCAGACAGGGAAGGGCTATGGCTACACCTTC. Its protein product is CASSQTGKGYGYTF.

This clonotype was counted only a few times. This rearrangement joins TRBV2 to TRBJ2-5; no clear D. CDR1 SNHLY and CDR2 FYNNEI come from the germline V gene. The CDR3 runs to 12 residues. V lost 6 bases and J lost 2, with 7 bases in between. Here the CDR3 DNA reads TGTGCCAGCAGCTATGAACAAGAGACCCAGTACTTC. Protein product: CASSYEQETQYF.

This clonotype was seen many times. The V call is TRBV7-2, the J call TRBJ2-1; 9 nucleotides match TRBD1. The CDR3 runs to 15 residues. Trimming at V came to 5 bases and at J to 3 bases, leaving 5 bases not matched to a gene. Germline values: CDR1 SGHTA, CDR2 FQGNSA. The CDR3 nucleotides are TGTGCCAGCAGCGCGGACAGGGGTTACTACAATGAGCAGTTCTTC. Encoded protein: CASSADRGYYNEQFF.

This clonotype was counted ten times or more. This chain connects TRBV7-2 to TRBJ2-7; 7 bases align to TRBD2. This CDR3 is built from 13 residues. Germline CDR1 SGHTA, CDR2 FQGNSA. The junction had 4 bases not matched to a gene; V was cut back by 8 bases and J by 0 bases. CDR3 in amino acids: CASSRGVSYEQYF. The CDR3 bases are TGTGCCAGCTCCCGGGGGGTCTCCTACGAGCAGTACTTC.

V usage is TRBV7-2 and J usage is TRBJ2-5; 11 bases line up with TRBD2. The trim removed 5 bases at V and 0 bases at J, leaving 5 bases unmatched. The CDR3 extends over 16 amino acids. CDR1 and CDR2 (germline): SGHTA, FQGNSA. The CDR3 DNA sequence: TGTGCCAGCAGCCCCGAACTAGCGGGGGACCAAGAGACCCAGTACTTC. Encoded protein: CASSPELAGDQETQYF.

This clonotype was counted only a few times. In DNA form, the CDR3 reads TGTGCCAGCAGCCCCCCCTCTGGTATGTGGCGGGAGGGCCTGGCCAATGAGCAGTTCTTC. Its protein product is CASSPPSGMWREGLANEQFF. This sequence joins TRBV7-3 and TRBJ2-1; 9 bases are a match to TRBD2. Germline V lookup: CDR1 SGHTA, CDR2 FQGTGA. V lost 5 bases to trimming and J lost 6 bases; unmatched junction nucleotides: 23. CDR3 length: 20 residues.

The chain joins TRBV7-2 to TRBJ2-7, with D perhaps assigned TRBD1 or TRBD2 (5 bases each). V lost 6 bases and J lost 6, with 18 bases in between. The CDR3 has 14 residues. The V gene's germline CDR1 is SGHTA and CDR2 FQGNSA. In DNA form, the CDR3 reads TGTGCCAGCAGTTCCGGGACGGCGGCTATCGAGCAGTACTTC. As protein: CASSSGTAAIEQYF. Using reference TRBV7-2 and TRBJ2-7 for the parts outside the CDR3, the full variable domain is GAGVSQSPSNKVTEKGKDVELRCDPISGHTALYWYRQSLGQGLEFLIYFQGNSAPDKSGLPSDRFSAERTGGSVSTLTIQRTQQEDSAVYLCASSSGTAAIEQYFGPGTRLTVT.

V gene TRBV11-2 combines with J gene TRBJ2-1; D not resolved. CDR3 size: 12 residues. Looked up from germline, CDR1 is SGHAT and CDR2 is FQNNGV. V dropped 5 bases and J dropped 11 bases, with 13 bases sitting between them. CDR3 coding DNA: TGTGCCAGCAGCCCACAAATGGATAAGCAGTTCTTC. This codes for CASSPQMDKQFF.

This clonotype was detected only a few times. The rearrangement joins TRBV6-2 or TRBV6-3 to TRBJ1-2; TRBD1 might be the D (5 bases). CDR3 length equals 16 residues. The V end was cut by 0 bases, the J end by 4 bases, with 15 bases between. CDR1 is MNHEY and CDR2 is SVGEGT in the germline V gene. The CDR3, as DNA: TGTGCCAGCAGTTACTCGAATCCAGGGAAACTCTATGGCTACACCTTC. Translating it yields CASSYSNPGKLYGYTF.

In DNA form, the CDR3 reads TGCAGTGCTAGCGGGAGGGTGGGAGAGACCCAGTACTTC. Its protein is CSASGRVGETQYF. V is TRBV20-1 and J is TRBJ2-5; 8 nucleotides agree with TRBD2. The CDR3 is 13 amino acids. Per the germline V gene, CDR1 is DFQATT and CDR2 is SNEGSKA (reference sequence). Trimming took 3 bases from V and 4 from J; bases not matched to a gene: 4.

The chain is built from TRBV7-9 and TRBJ2-2, with 7 positions matching TRBD1. This CDR3 has 17 residues. Germline V gives CDR1 SEHNR, CDR2 FQNEAQ (reference sequence). Trimming removed 5 bases from V and 0 bases from J; junction bases left unmatched: 9. The CDR3 sequence: CASSIPSRGPNTGELFF. The CDR3, as DNA: TGTGCCAGCAGCATCCCGTCGAGGGGGCCGAACACCGGGGAGCTGTTTTTT.

Only a few counts were recorded for this clonotype. This chain uses TRBV4-2 with TRBJ2-7, with 9 bases fitting TRBD2. Looked up from germline, CDR1 is LGHNA and CDR2 is YNFKEQ. J gave up 4 bases and V 3 bases, and 7 bases lay outside the gene matches. The CDR3 consists of 15 residues. The CDR3 DNA reads TGTGCCAGCAGCCAGAGCGTAGCGGGAGTTTACGAGCAGTACTTC. Its protein is CASSQSVAGVYEQYF.

This chain joins TRBV19 and TRBJ2-1, with no clear D. Germline CDR1 is LNHDA and CDR2 is SQIVND (reference sequence). Trimming removed 3 bases from V and 0 bases from J, with 9 bases in between. The CDR3 sequence is 15 residues long. CDR3 region: CASSIDSPSYNEQFF. The CDR3 DNA reads as TGTGCCAGTAGTATCGATTCTCCCTCCTACAATGAGCAGTTCTTC.

This chain connects TRBV5-5 to TRBJ2-1; no reliable D call. The CDR3 runs to 16 residues. The germline V gene has CDR1 SGHKS and CDR2 YYEKEE (reference sequence). Trimming took off 4 bases at V and 10 bases at J, with 24 bases between the two ends. Written as DNA, the CDR3 is TGTGCCAGCAGCCCCCCATTTGCGCCATTGACCAGGGAGCAGTTCTTC. It translates to CASSPPFAPLTREQFF.

This clonotype showed up just a few times. The chain combines TRBV7-9 with TRBJ1-5, with D possibly matching TRBD1 (5 bases). CDR1 SEHNR and CDR2 FQNEAQ come from the germline V gene (reference sequence). The V end lost 5 bases, the J end lost 4 bases, and 15 bases lay between the germline ends. This CDR3 is built from 15 residues. This chain's CDR3 is CASSPGQGENQPQHF. CDR3 DNA: TGTGCCAGCAGCCCGGGGCAGGGAGAAAATCAGCCCCAGCATTTT.

This clonotype was seen a handful of times. This chain uses TRBV3-1 with TRBJ2-3; 8 bases are shared with TRBD1. The CDR3 has 15 residues. Trimming took 4 bases from V and 7 from J; bases not matched to a gene: 10. CDR1 and CDR2 (germline): LGHDT, YNNKEL (reference sequence). This CDR3 is CASSPTGQGANTQYF. CDR3 DNA sequence: TGTGCCAGCAGCCCAACCGGACAGGGAGCCAATACGCAGTATTTT.